Listed here are 7 T cell receptor beta chains from one sample, sequenced in a study of CD8 T cells in ankylosing spondylitis. The study's findings and limits: A TCR beta motif made of several highly homologous variants seemed typical of ankylosing spondylitis blood.

No cognate antigen is known for these TCRs. MiXCR, run by TCRdb on the 5' RACE reads, gives a single entry per CDR3 protein. The table lists approximately 550,000 distinct CDR3 sequences, over 9.5% of them singletons, with over 6.5% in the top ten. Sequencing used blood, either unsorted or a sorted T cell fraction (not recorded which). The receptors were gathered from a male donor with ankylosing spondylitis.

This chain connects TRBV7-2 to TRBJ2-2; no definite D call. This CDR3 is 13 amino acids long. Germline-derived CDR1 and CDR2 are SGHTA and FQGNSA. V was shortened by 5 bases and J by 7 bases, with 11 bases between the two germline ends. The CDR3 loop is CASSQRRGGELFF. The CDR3 DNA reads as TGTGCCAGCAGCCAACGTCGAGGCGGGGAGCTGTTTTTT.

The chain recombines TRBV7-9 with TRBJ2-1; 11 bases are shared with TRBD2. Trimming at V came to 4 bases and at J to 2 bases, leaving 7 bases not matched to a gene. CDR1 SEHNR and CDR2 FQNEAQ come from the germline V gene (reference sequence). The length of the CDR3 is 17 residues. The CDR3 protein is CASSSTSGSLAYNEQFF. The CDR3 region has the DNA TGTGCCAGCAGCTCAACTAGCGGGAGCTTGGCCTACAATGAGCAGTTCTTC.

This chain links TRBV6-2 or TRBV6-3 with TRBJ2-1; D perhaps matches TRBD2 (6 bases). Trimming shortened V by 6 bases and J by 5 bases, and 17 bases separated the two germline ends. The CDR3 runs 15 residues. The V gene's germline CDR1 is MNHEY and CDR2 SVGEGT. The CDR3 coding sequence is TGTGCCAGCAGCCCGACCCCCGCGGGACACAATGAGCAGTTCTTC. It specifies CASSPTPAGHNEQFF.

This clonotype has just a few counts. The J gene is TRBJ2-7, the V gene TRBV7-8; 13 bases are shared with TRBD2. The CDR3 covers 14 residues. V shed 7 bases, J shed 5 bases, and the junction held 5 bases outside the gene matches. CDR1 is SGHVS and CDR2 is FQNEAQ in the germline V gene. This CDR3 is CASKLAGGSNEQYF. As DNA, the CDR3 is TGTGCCAGCAAACTAGCGGGAGGGTCCAACGAGCAGTACTTC.

This clonotype was counted a few times. The V and J genes are TRBV29-1 and TRBJ1-1; D is perhaps TRBD1 (6 bases). V shed 7 bases and J shed 4 bases, with 10 bases lying between them. Germline V gene lookup returns CDR1 SQVTM and CDR2 ANQGSEA. The CDR3 has 11 residues. The CDR3 sequence: CSGTGTTEAFF. The CDR3 DNA reads as TGCAGCGGTACAGGGACCACTGAAGCTTTCTTT.

J is TRBJ2-7 and V is TRBV20-1; D is ambiguous. The germline CDR1 and CDR2 sequences are DFQATT and SNEGSKA (reference sequence). Between the trimmed V and J ends, which lost 6 bases and 2 bases, there was a span of 14 bases. This CDR3 contains 13 residues. CDR3: CSAGETVTYEQYF. In DNA, the CDR3 is TGCAGTGCCGGAGAGACTGTTACCTACGAGCAGTACTTC.

This chain links TRBV19 with TRBJ1-1, with unresolved D. This CDR3 is built from 14 residues. CDR1 and CDR2 from the germline V gene are LNHDA and SQIVND (reference sequence). V was shortened by 3 bases and J by 2 bases, with 10 bases between the two germline ends. In DNA, the CDR3 is TGTGCCAGTAGTATTGGGCAGCCTAACACTGAAGCTTTCTTT. Amino acids: CASSIGQPNTEAFF. The full variable domain, in which reference TRBV19 and TRBJ1-1 provide the parts outside the CDR3, is DGGITQSPKYLFRKEGQNVTLSCEQNLNHDAMYWYRQDPGQGLRLIYYSQIVNDFQKGDIAEGYSVSREKKESFPLTVTSAQKNPTAFYLCASSIGQPNTEAFFGQGTRLTVV.